These 31 T cell receptor beta chains share one sample of origin, sequenced in a study of T cell responses to AZD1222 COVID-19 vaccine. Only in-frame clones appear in the TCRdb table, and some are missing; sequencing was by immunoSEQ multiplex PCR. This sample has about 150,000 clones, with 93% found just once. The sample in question was peripheral blood, obtained on day 0 of AZD1222 vaccination. The receptors stem from an adult in good health.

This clone was seen just once. For the CDR3, the DNA is TGTGCCAGCAGCCAGGGTCACTACGAGCAGTACTTC. Its translation: CASSQGHYEQYF. The rearrangement links TRBV3-1 (or the pseudogene TRBV3-2) to TRBJ2-7; D is unresolved. The CDR3 covers 12 residues. Germline V gene sequence: CDR1 LGHDT, CDR2 YNNKEL (reference sequence). Trimming cost V 3 bases and J 3 bases, with 6 bases left between them.

The V call is TRBV6-5, the J call TRBJ1-2, with D maybe TRBD1 (5 bases). V was clipped by 0 bases and J by 2 bases, with 10 bases between them. Germline V gives CDR1 MNHEY, CDR2 SVGAGI. The CDR3 loop spans 15 amino acids. Written as DNA, the CDR3 is TGTGCCAGCAGTTACTCGGAGGGGACGAACTATGGCTACACCTTC. Translated, it gives CASSYSEGTNYGYTF.

This clone was counted a few times. J is TRBJ2-7 and V is TRBV14; D is unresolved. V was trimmed by 0 bases and J by 3 bases, leaving 6 bases between them. The length of the CDR3 is 13 residues. In germline, CDR1 is SGHDN, CDR2 FVKESK. CDR3 DNA sequence: TGTGCCAGCAGCCAAGATCCGGGCTACGAGCAGTACTTC. Its protein is CASSQDPGYEQYF.

The V and J genes are TRBV7-2 and TRBJ2-5; 7 bases fit TRBD2. Germline V lookup: CDR1 SGHTA, CDR2 FQGNSA. V dropped 2 bases and J dropped 2; count of bases not matched to a gene: 5. The CDR3 is made up of 15 amino acids. CDR3 sequence (DNA): TGTGCCAGCAGCTTACTAGCGGCCAGACAAGAGACCCAGTACTTC. It yields the protein CASSLLAARQETQYF.

The CDR3 bases are TGTGCCAGCAGCGAGACTAACACAGATACGCAGTATTTT. Its translation is CASSETNTDTQYF. J is TRBJ2-3 and V is TRBV6-5; the D gene is possibly TRBD2 (5 bases). Trimming shortened V by 6 bases and J by 2 bases, and 9 bases separated the two germline ends. Per the germline V gene, CDR1 is MNHEY and CDR2 is SVGAGI. The CDR3 has 13 amino acids.

The chain uses TRBV27 and TRBJ2-3; 11 bases are shared with TRBD2. The germline V gene has CDR1 MNHEY and CDR2 SMNVEV (reference sequence). This CDR3 region has 14 residues. The V gene end was trimmed by 3 bases and the J gene end by 7 bases; junction bases not matched to a gene: 3. The CDR3 coding sequence is TGTGCCAGCAGTTTTAGCGGGAGGGCCAATACGCAGTATTTT. Amino acids: CASSFSGRANTQYF.

The rearrangement links TRBV5-1 to TRBJ1-2; 8 nucleotides agree with TRBD1. Looked up from germline, CDR1 is SGHRS and CDR2 is YFSETQ. The CDR3 spans 15 residues. V was pared by 5 bases and J by 0 bases, with 6 bases of the junction left unmatched. The CDR3: CASRPDRATNYGYTF. For the CDR3, the DNA is TGCGCCAGCAGGCCGGACAGGGCCACTAACTATGGCTACACCTTC.

The rearrangement joins TRBV7-8 to TRBJ2-6; D possibly corresponds to TRBD1 (5 bases). There are 15 residues in the CDR3. Germline V gene lookup returns CDR1 SGHVS and CDR2 FQNEAQ. V was cut by 3 bases and J by 4 bases, with 10 bases left in between. The CDR3: CASSFPGSGANVLTF. The CDR3 DNA reads as TGTGCCAGCAGCTTTCCAGGGTCCGGGGCCAACGTCCTGACTTTC. Full variable domain (missing parts from reference TRBV7-8 and TRBJ2-6): GAGVSQSPRYKVAKRGQDVALRCDPISGHVSLFWYQQALGQGPEFLTYFQNEAQLDKSGLPSDRFFAERPEGSVSTLKIQRTQQEDSAVYLCASSFPGSGANVLTFGAGSRLTVL.

J is TRBJ2-7 and V is TRBV7-3, with D perhaps assigned TRBD1 or TRBD2 (5 bases each). Germline-derived CDR1 and CDR2 are SGHTA and FQGTGA. Trimming cost V 1 base and J 3 bases, with 13 bases left between them. The length of the CDR3 is 15 residues. CDR3 sequence (DNA): TGTGCCAGCAGCTTAAAAGGGGAGAGCCTCTACGAGCAGTACTTC. Its translation is CASSLKGESLYEQYF. Based on the CDR3 plus reference TRBV7-3 and TRBJ2-7, the full variable domain is GAGVSQTPSNKVTEKGKYVELRCDPISGHTALYWYRQSLGQGPEFLIYFQGTGAADDSGLPNDRFFAVRPEGSVSTLKIQRTERGDSAVYLCASSLKGESLYEQYFGPGTRLTVT.

The CDR3 DNA is TGTGCCAGTAGTATAGGGACAGGGGCGGGGCAGCCCCAGCATTTT. Encoded protein: CASSIGTGAGQPQHF. The chain uses TRBV19 and TRBJ1-5, with 9 bases matching TRBD1. The CDR3 is 15 residues long. Germline CDR1 LNHDA, CDR2 SQIVND (reference sequence). V shed 1 base, J shed 7 bases, and the junction held 5 bases outside the gene matches.

V is TRBV4-1 and J is TRBJ1-1, with 9 bases matching TRBD1. Germline V CDR1 and CDR2: MGHRA, YSYEKL. The CDR3 runs to 14 residues. J was trimmed by 3 bases and V by 1 base; bases with no gene match: 0. The CDR3 loop reads CASSQGDRDTEAFF. Here the CDR3 DNA reads TGCGCCAGCAGCCAAGGGGACAGGGACACTGAAGCTTTCTTT.

The V call is TRBV3-1 (or the pseudogene TRBV3-2), the J call TRBJ1-2; D is perhaps TRBD1 (5 bases). V gave up 0 bases and J gave up 5 bases, with 19 bases separating them. Per the germline V gene, CDR1 is LGHDT and CDR2 is YNNKEL (reference sequence). The length of the CDR3 is 17 residues. The chain's CDR3 is CASSQDLRDGVLYGYTF. The CDR3 nucleotides are TGTGCCAGCAGCCAAGATCTGCGGGACGGGGTTTTATATGGCTACACCTTC.

V and J are TRBV2 and TRBJ1-1; 9 positions match TRBD1. The germline gives CDR1 SNHLY, CDR2 FYNNEI. Trimming at V came to 2 bases and at J to 3 bases, leaving 7 bases not matched to a gene. The CDR3 runs to 16 residues. CDR3 region: CASSEIRDRVDTEAFF. The DNA for the CDR3 is TGTGCCAGCAGTGAAATAAGGGACAGGGTCGACACTGAAGCTTTCTTT.

V gene TRBV9 combines with J gene TRBJ2-5, with D possibly matching TRBD1 (5 bases). The CDR3 is 14 amino acids. V gave up 0 bases and J gave up 5 bases, with 11 bases separating them. Germline V gives CDR1 SGDLS, CDR2 YYNGEE. For the CDR3, the DNA is TGTGCCAGCAGCGTAGCAGGGTCGTGGGAGACCCAGTACTTC. Translating gives CASSVAGSWETQYF.

V usage is TRBV2 and J usage is TRBJ1-1, with TRBD1 matching 7 bases. Unmatched junction bases numbered 6, after V lost 5 bases and J lost 6 bases. The CDR3 length is 13 residues. From germline, CDR1 is SNHLY and CDR2 FYNNEI. The CDR3 DNA follows: TGTGCCAGCAGTTTCAGACAGGGACCTGAAGCTTTCTTT. Its protein is CASSFRQGPEAFF.

This clone was found once. CDR3 DNA sequence: TGTGCCTGGAGTATAGACAGGGCAACTAATGAAAAACTGTTTTTT. Translation gives CAWSIDRATNEKLFF. This rearrangement joins TRBV30 to TRBJ1-4, with 7 bases identical to TRBD1. The CDR3 covers 15 residues. In germline, CDR1 is GTSNPN, CDR2 SVGIG (reference sequence). With 2 bases clipped from V and 0 bases from J, the junction kept 3 bases outside the gene matches.

This sequence joins TRBV29-1 and TRBJ1-2; D might be TRBD1 (5 bases). This CDR3 contains 13 residues. The V gene's germline CDR1 is SQVTM and CDR2 ANQGSEA. The V and J ends lost 3 bases and 4 bases respectively, with 12 bases between them. CDR3: CSVDAGISYGYTF. DNA of the CDR3: TGCAGCGTTGATGCAGGGATTAGCTATGGCTACACCTTC.

Only one count was recorded for this clone. The CDR3 sequence: CATSRGQISYEQYF. In DNA, the CDR3 is TGTGCCACCAGCCGGGGACAGATCTCCTACGAGCAGTACTTC. This chain connects TRBV15 to TRBJ2-7, with TRBD1 matching 7 bases. Germline V gene data show CDR1 as LNHNV and CDR2 as YYDKDF (reference sequence). V was pared by 5 bases and J by 0 bases, with 4 bases of the junction left unmatched. The CDR3 extends over 14 amino acids.

The genes are TRBV12-3 or TRBV12-4 and TRBJ2-1; D ambiguous. Trimming took off 8 bases at V and 6 bases at J, with 11 bases between the two ends. The CDR3 length is 12 residues. The CDR3 here is CASQTRSNEQFF. The CDR3 bases are TGTGCCAGCCAGACGCGGAGCAATGAGCAGTTCTTC.

The chain has TRBV6-4 and TRBJ2-3; D gene ambiguous. Trimming took off 6 bases at V and 2 bases at J, with 15 bases between the two ends. Germline values: CDR1 MRHNA, CDR2 SNTAGT. The CDR3 spans 15 residues. CDR3 coding DNA: TGTGCCAGCAGCCCTGGACCGTCCACCACAGATACGCAGTATTTT. It yields the protein CASSPGPSTTDTQYF.

The chain recombines TRBV2 with TRBJ2-7; D is unclear. This CDR3 has 11 amino acids. Germline assignment: CDR1 SNHLY and CDR2 FYNNEI. V was clipped by 6 bases and J by 1 base, with 4 bases between them. CDR3 amino acids: CASRGSYEQYF. CDR3 nucleotides: TGTGCCAGCAGAGGATCCTACGAGCAGTACTTC. Variable domain in full (rest from reference TRBV2 and TRBJ2-7): EPEVTQTPSHQVTQMGQEVILRCVPISNHLYFYWYRQILGQKVEFLVSFYNNEISEKSEIFDDQFSVERPDGSNFTLKIRSTKLEDSAMYFCASRGSYEQYFGPGTRLTVT.

This chain connects TRBV6-5 to TRBJ1-2; no firm D call. This CDR3 has 14 amino acids. From germline, CDR1 is MNHEY and CDR2 SVGAGI. V lost 7 bases and J lost 4, with 16 bases in between. The CDR3 region has the DNA TGTGCCAGCACCTCGGACGGGTTCTCCTATGGCTACACCTTC. Residues: CASTSDGFSYGYTF.

The genes are TRBV28 and TRBJ2-5, with D uncertain. Germline values: CDR1 MDHEN, CDR2 SYDVKM. V was trimmed by 5 bases and J by 1 base, leaving 14 bases between them. CDR3 size: 15 residues. The CDR3 protein is CASSPPSTIQETQYF. As DNA, the CDR3 is TGTGCCAGCAGTCCACCTAGTACGATCCAAGAGACCCAGTACTTC.

The V call is TRBV5-1, the J call TRBJ2-7; 8 nucleotides agree with TRBD2. J was trimmed by 0 bases and V by 4 bases; bases with no gene match: 6. Germline V gene lookup returns CDR1 SGHRS and CDR2 YFSETQ. This CDR3 is 15 amino acids long. CDR3: CASSASGSRSYEQYF. The CDR3 nucleotides read TGCGCCAGCAGCGCCAGCGGGAGCCGCTCCTACGAGCAGTACTTC.

The chain joins TRBV27 to TRBJ2-1, with TRBD2 identical over 13 bases. The CDR3 is 17 residues long. V lost 5 bases and J lost 4; bases outside the gene matches: 8. Germline V gives CDR1 MNHEY, CDR2 SMNVEV (reference sequence). The CDR3 is CASSVGTSGTLYNEQFF. CDR3 DNA sequence: TGTGCCAGCAGTGTAGGGACTAGCGGGACCCTATACAATGAGCAGTTCTTC.

The rearrangement uses TRBV7-8 and TRBJ2-5; TRBD2 matches at 9 bases. CDR1 and CDR2 from the germline V gene are SGHVS and FQNEAQ. J gave up 2 bases and V 1 base, and 5 bases lay outside the gene matches. The CDR3 runs 16 residues. The CDR3 loop is CASSLVTSGLQETQYF. Here the CDR3 DNA reads TGTGCCAGCAGCTTAGTGACTAGCGGACTTCAAGAGACCCAGTACTTC. The full variable domain, completed using reference TRBV7-8 and TRBJ2-5, is GAGVSQSPRYKVAKRGQDVALRCDPISGHVSLFWYQQALGQGPEFLTYFQNEAQLDKSGLPSDRFFAERPEGSVSTLKIQRTQQEDSAVYLCASSLVTSGLQETQYFGPGTRLLVL.

This chain links TRBV3-1 (or the pseudogene TRBV3-2) with TRBJ1-5, with no clear D. Trimming stripped 0 bases from V and 7 bases from J, with 7 bases between. Germline loops: CDR1 LGHDT, CDR2 YNNKEL (reference sequence). The CDR3 loop spans 13 amino acids. As DNA, the CDR3 is TGTGCCAGCAGCCAAGATCCCCAACAGCCCCAGCATTTT. Translated, it gives CASSQDPQQPQHF.

The gene calls are TRBV11-3 and TRBJ2-3; 10 nucleotides align to TRBD1. The length of the CDR3 is 15 residues. Germline CDR1 reads SGHNT; CDR2 reads YENEEA. V lost 3 bases to trimming and J lost 5 bases; unmatched junction nucleotides: 5. CDR3 amino acids: CASSFGQGVGDTQYF. The CDR3 DNA reads as TGTGCCAGCAGCTTTGGACAGGGGGTCGGAGATACGCAGTATTTT.

The genes are TRBV5-4 and TRBJ2-1; no clear D gene. The CDR3 totals 13 residues. Looked up from germline, CDR1 is SGHNT and CDR2 is YYREEE (reference sequence). V dropped 3 bases and J dropped 5 bases, with 9 bases sitting between them. CDR3 sequence reads: CASSSVGNNEQFF. The CDR3 nucleotides are TGTGCCAGCAGCTCTGTGGGGAACAATGAGCAGTTCTTC.

This clone was counted once. The gene calls are TRBV5-6 and TRBJ2-2; D gene unclear. Germline V CDR1 and CDR2: SGHDT, YYEEEE. The CDR3 totals 16 residues. The V end lost 5 bases, the J end lost 1 base, and 15 bases lay between the germline ends. CDR3 residues: CASSFGSEMNTGELFF. CDR3 coding DNA: TGTGCCAGCAGTTTCGGATCAGAGATGAACACCGGGGAGCTGTTTTTT.

This clone was found once. The chain is built from TRBV9 and TRBJ2-3, with D hard to call. The CDR3 extends over 12 amino acids. Germline V gene lookup returns CDR1 SGDLS and CDR2 YYNGEE. The ends were cut back, 1 base at V and 2 bases at J, with 2 bases in the middle. The CDR3 DNA follows: TGTGCCAGCAGCGTAACCACAGATACGCAGTATTTT. Translating gives CASSVTTDTQYF.